This record looks at one T cell receptor (beta chain) sequence and its context. This clone showed up just once. Its antigen is not yet known. No much larger clone exists at a distance of one base, and base qualities are not known. The immunoSEQ Assay, a bias-controlled multiplex PCR, was used to amplify TCRbeta CDR3 regions from genomic DNA. The authors processed their data as follows. The number of nucleated cells in each sample was estimated by amplification of reference gene primers within the assay. To quantify the absolute abundance of each unique TCRbeta CDR3 rearrangement, sequence reads were collapsed and filtered. For each sample, productive Simpson clonality was calculated by taking the square root of Simpson's diversity index across productive rearrangements. Here the immuneACCESS table is served through TCRdb, limited to in-frame sequences with V and J called. Missing clones are a known gap in these copies; in checked studies unresolved V genes cover under half, and the rest lacks a known reason. V and J calls and clone size come straight from that table; D and trimming were deduced from the DNA. The sample contains about 260,000 clones, 70% to 90% of them found a single time. The ten largest clonotypes hold almost 2% of the sample.

This record belongs to a study of blood T cell repertoires in COVID-19 (dated by TCRdb to between 2020 and 2021). Study-level background: Collaborator samples came from the United States, Italy and Spain and covered acute and convalescent phases of COVID-19. The material from the prospective study consisted of cDNA or gDNA derived from T cells, B-cell-depleted T cells, or PBMCs. Subjects who had been exposed to COVID-19, were actively infected with it, or had recovered from it provided the deeply sampled blood TCRbeta repertoires that made up the dataset. A freely available public database, intended as a resource for researchers studying the immune response to SARS-CoV-2, is where the repertoires were released. The samples were drawn from the first 160 participants of the ongoing ImmuneRACE study and from 1,254 subjects provided by 6 global collaborators. Sample metadata almost always included a de-identified subject ID, COVID-19 status, age in years and sex. Where available, HLA class I and class II types were obtained from metadata supplied by the sample provider rather than from assay-based typing.

Overall study results and their limits: The quantity of clinical and demographic metadata differed by source and by participant and was supplied without curation.

CDR1 is given as MGHRA and CDR2 as YSYEKL, both from the germline V gene. Relative to germline, V is 4 bases shorter and J is 2 bases shorter, with 18 bases between their ends. The cysteine opens and the phenylalanine closes a CDR3 of 17 amino acids. The read is trimmed to its CDR3 DNA, 51 bases read in frame from base 1. The collaborating institutions used their own protocols to collect whole blood in K2EDTA tubes. For TCRbeta analysis, collaborators shipped samples in one of three forms: frozen whole blood, isolated PBMCs, or DNA extracted from either of those sample types. The sequence links TRBV4-1 to TRBJ2-1, and the D gene may be TRBD2, 5 bases matching. Source material: peripheral blood. The receptor was derived from a man aged 25 to 40 with active or convalescent COVID-19. The CDR3: CASSPHRLTDPYNEQFF. The base sequence is TGCGCCAGCAGCCCCCATCGACTAACCGACCCCTACAATGAGCAGTTCTTC.